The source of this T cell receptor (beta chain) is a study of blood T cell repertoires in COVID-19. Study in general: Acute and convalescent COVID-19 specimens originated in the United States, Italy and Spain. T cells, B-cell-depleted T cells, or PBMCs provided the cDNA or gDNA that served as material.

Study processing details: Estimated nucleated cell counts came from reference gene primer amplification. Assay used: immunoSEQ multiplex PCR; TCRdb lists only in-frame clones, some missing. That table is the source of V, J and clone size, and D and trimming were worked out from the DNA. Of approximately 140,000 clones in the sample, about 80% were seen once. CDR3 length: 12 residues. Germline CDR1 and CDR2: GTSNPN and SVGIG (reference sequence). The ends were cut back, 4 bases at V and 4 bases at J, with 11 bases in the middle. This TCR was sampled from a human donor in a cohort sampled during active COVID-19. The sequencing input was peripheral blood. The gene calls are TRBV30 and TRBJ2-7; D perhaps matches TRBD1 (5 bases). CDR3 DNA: TGTGCCTGGACCGCGACAGATTACGAGCAGTACTTC. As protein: CAWTATDYEQYF. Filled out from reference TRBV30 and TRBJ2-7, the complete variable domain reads SQTIHQWPATLVQPVGSPLSLECTVEGTSNPNLYWYRQAAGRGLQLLFYSVGIGQISSEVPQNLSASRPQDRQFILSSKKLLLSDSGFYLCAWTATDYEQYFGPGTRLTVT.